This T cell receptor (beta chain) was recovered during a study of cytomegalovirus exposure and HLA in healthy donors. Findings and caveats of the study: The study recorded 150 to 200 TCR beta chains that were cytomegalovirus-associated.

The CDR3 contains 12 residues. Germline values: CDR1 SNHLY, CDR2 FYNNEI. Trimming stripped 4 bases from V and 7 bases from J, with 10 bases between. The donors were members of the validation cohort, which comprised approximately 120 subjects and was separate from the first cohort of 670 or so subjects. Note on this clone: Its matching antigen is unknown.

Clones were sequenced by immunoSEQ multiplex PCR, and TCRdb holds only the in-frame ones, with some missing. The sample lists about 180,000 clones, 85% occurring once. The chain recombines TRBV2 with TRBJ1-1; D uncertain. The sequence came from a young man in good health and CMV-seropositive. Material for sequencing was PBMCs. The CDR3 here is CASSGWEGEAFF. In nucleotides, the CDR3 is TGTGCCAGCAGTGGCTGGGAGGGTGAAGCTTTCTTT.